This T cell receptor beta chain was recovered during a study of identical twins. The study, taken as a whole, reports: These conclusions were based on statistical analysis (cross-sectional, not following the same donors). Insertions were fewer in abundant cord blood beta clonotypes, whereas memory repertoires showed none of this pattern. Zero-insertion analyses were open to partial confounding by invariant MAIT and iNKT cells.

Template switching added a universal primer binding site, and final cDNA carried unique molecular identifiers. TCRdb independently ran MiXCR on the 5' RACE reads; one entry per CDR3 protein. The sample lists more than 1.5 million distinct CDR3 sequences, 25% to 35% occurring once. CDR3 length equals 15 residues. Germline values: CDR1 KGHDR, CDR2 SFDVKD. V shed 2 bases and J 4 bases; nucleotides not matched to a gene: 4. Details on this clonotype: Its target is not known.

The source material was cord blood. This clonotype was obtained from a newborn girl in good health. The rearrangement uses TRBV24-1 and TRBJ2-5, with 9 bases lining up with TRBD1. CDR3 nucleotides: TGTGCCACCAGTGATTCCCGACAGGGGGGAGAGACCCAGTACTTC. Amino acids: CATSDSRQGGETQYF.